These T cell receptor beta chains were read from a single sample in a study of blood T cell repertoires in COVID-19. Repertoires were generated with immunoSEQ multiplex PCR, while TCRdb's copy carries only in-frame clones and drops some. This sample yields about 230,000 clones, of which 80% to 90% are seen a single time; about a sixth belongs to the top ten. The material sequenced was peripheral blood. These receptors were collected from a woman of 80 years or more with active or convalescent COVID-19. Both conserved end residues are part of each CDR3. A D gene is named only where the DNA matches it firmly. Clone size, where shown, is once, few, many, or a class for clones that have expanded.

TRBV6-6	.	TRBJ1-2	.	TGTGCCAGCAGTCCACAGGGAGACTATGGCTACACCTTC	CASSPQGDYGYTF
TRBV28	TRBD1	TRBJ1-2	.	TGTGCCAGCAGTCCGGGGACAGACTATGGCTACACCTTC	CASSPGTDYGYTF
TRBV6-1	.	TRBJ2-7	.	TGTGCCAGCAGTGAGTCGCGTGACGAGCAGTACTTC	CASSESRDEQYF
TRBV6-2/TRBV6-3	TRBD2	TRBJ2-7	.	TGTGCCAGCAGTTCAGCGCAGACTAGCGGGGCCTACTTC	CASSSAQTSGAYF
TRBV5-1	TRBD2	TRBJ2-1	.	TGCGCCAGCAGTTTTCGTCCCCTAGCGGGAGAAGATGAGCAGTTCTTC	CASSFRPLAGEDEQFF
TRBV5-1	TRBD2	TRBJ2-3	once	TGCGCCAGCAGCCCGGGGACTAGCGGGAGAGCGACAGATACGCAGTATTTT	CASSPGTSGRATDTQYF
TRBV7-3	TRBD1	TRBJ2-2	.	TGTGCCAGCAGGGGGACAGGCAACACCGGGGAGCTGTTTTTT	CASRGTGNTGELFF
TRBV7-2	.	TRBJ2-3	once	TGTGCCAGCAGCTTAGGCGTAACAGATACGCAGTATTTT	CASSLGVTDTQYF
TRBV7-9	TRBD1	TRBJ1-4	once	TGTGCCAGCGTAGGGACAGCCGCAACTAATGAAAAACTGTTTTTT	CASVGTAATNEKLFF
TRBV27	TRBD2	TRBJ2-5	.	TGTGCCAGCAGAATCGTCCCCCCCGGGACTAGCGGGAGGGCAGGTGAGACCCAGTACTTC	CASRIVPPGTSGRAGETQYF
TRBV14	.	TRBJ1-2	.	TGTGCCAGCAGCTCAACTTCGACGGCGGGCTATGGCTACACCTTC	CASSSTSTAGYGYTF
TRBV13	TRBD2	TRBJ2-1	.	TGTGCCAGCAGCTTTTTGGTGGGAGGGTGGCGGAGCTCCTACAATGAGCAGTTCTTC	CASSFLVGGWRSSYNEQFF
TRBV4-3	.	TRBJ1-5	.	TGCGCCAGCAGCCAAGGGGACATTGGTCAGCCCCAGCATTTT	CASSQGDIGQPQHF
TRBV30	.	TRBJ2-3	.	TGTGCCTGGACCCTCTTAGATACGCAGTATTTT	CAWTLLDTQYF
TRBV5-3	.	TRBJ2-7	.	TGTGCCAGAAGCCTTAGTACTCAGGGCTACGAGCAGTACTTC	CARSLSTQGYEQYF
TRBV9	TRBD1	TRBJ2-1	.	TGTGCCAGCGTACCAGGACAGGGGGCGAACAATGAGCAGTTCTTC	CASVPGQGANNEQFF
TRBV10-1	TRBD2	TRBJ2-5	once	TGCGCCAGCAGTGAGCTTCGACTAGCGGGGAGTGGGACCCAGTACTTC	CASSELRLAGSGTQYF
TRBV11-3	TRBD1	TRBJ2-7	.	TGTGCCAGCAGCCTGCCAAGGGACAGGGGTTTGGACGAGCAGTACTTC	CASSLPRDRGLDEQYF
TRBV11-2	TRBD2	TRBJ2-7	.	TGTGCCAGCAGCGTTAGCGGGGGGTCTGGGGAGCAGTACTTC	CASSVSGGSGEQYF
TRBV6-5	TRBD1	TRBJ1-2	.	TGTGCCAGCAGTTACGGACAGGGAGTCTATGGCTACACCTTC	CASSYGQGVYGYTF
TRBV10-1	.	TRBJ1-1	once	TGCGCCAGCAAAGAAACAAGAACCAACACTGAAGCTTTCTTT	CASKETRTNTEAFF
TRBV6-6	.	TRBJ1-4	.	TGTGCCAGCAGGGAAGGGGGTAATGAAAAACTGTTTTTT	CASREGGNEKLFF
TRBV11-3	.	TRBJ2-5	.	TGTGCCAGCAGCCCCGGTGGGGCTGGGGCTAGCGTAGAGACCCAGTACTTC	CASSPGGAGASVETQYF
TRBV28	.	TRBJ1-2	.	TGTGCCAGCAGTTCCCAGACAGTGGTATATGGCTACACCTTC	CASSSQTVVYGYTF
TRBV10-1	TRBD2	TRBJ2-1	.	TGCGCCAGCAGGCCCACTAGCGGGAGCAATGAGCAGTTCTTC	CASRPTSGSNEQFF
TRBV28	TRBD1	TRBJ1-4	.	TGTGCCAGCAGGACAGGGCCCCGGTCGGAAAAACTGTTTTTT	CASRTGPRSEKLFF
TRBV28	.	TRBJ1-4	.	TGTGCCAGCAGGGGAGGGAATGAAAAACTGTTTTTT	CASRGGNEKLFF
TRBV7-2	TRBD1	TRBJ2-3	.	TGTGCCAGCAGCTCCGGACAGGGGGCGGATACGCAGTATTTT	CASSSGQGADTQYF
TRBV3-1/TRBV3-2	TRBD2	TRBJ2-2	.	TGTGCCAGCAGCTTGGGACTATTGGACACCGGGGAGCTGTTTTTT	CASSLGLLDTGELFF
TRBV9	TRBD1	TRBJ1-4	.	TGTGCCAGCAGCCCGGGTGACAGGGTCTTTTCAAGCGGTGAAAAACTGTTTTTT	CASSPGDRVFSSGEKLFF
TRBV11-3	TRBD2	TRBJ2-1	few	TGTGCCAGCAGACGAGGACTAGCGGGATCGGATATAAGCTACAATGAGCAGTTCTTC	CASRRGLAGSDISYNEQFF
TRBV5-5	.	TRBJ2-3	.	TGTGCCAGCAGCTCCAGGGCTTTCACAGATACGCAGTATTTT	CASSSRAFTDTQYF
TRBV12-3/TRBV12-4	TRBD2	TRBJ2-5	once	TGTGCCAGCAGATGGGTAGCGGGGGGCCCCCAGTACTTC	CASRWVAGGPQYF
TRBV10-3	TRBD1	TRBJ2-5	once	TGTGCCACCTCGACAGGGGCCCGGGTCGCAGAGACCCAGTACTTC	CATSTGARVAETQYF
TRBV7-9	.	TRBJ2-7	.	TGTGCCAGCAGCCCGCGGGCACAGGGTTACGAGCAGTACTTC	CASSPRAQGYEQYF
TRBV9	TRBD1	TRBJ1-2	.	TGTGCCAGCAGCCCAGACCCGGGACAGGTTAGCTACACCTTC	CASSPDPGQVSYTF
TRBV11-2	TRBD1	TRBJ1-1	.	TGTGCCAGCAGCCACTATTGGACAGGGAAGAACACTGAAGCTTTCTTT	CASSHYWTGKNTEAFF
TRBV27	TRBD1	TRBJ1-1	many	TGTGCCAGCAGTAGGGGGCCCGACAGTGAAGCTTTCTTT	CASSRGPDSEAFF
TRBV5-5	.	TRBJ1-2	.	TGTGCCAGCAGCTTAGACAGGTTGGGCTACACCTTC	CASSLDRLGYTF
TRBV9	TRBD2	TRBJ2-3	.	TGTGCCAGCAGCTCTGGACTAGCGGGGGCCTGGGTAGATACGCAGTATTTT	CASSSGLAGAWVDTQYF
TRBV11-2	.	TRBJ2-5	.	TGTGCCAGCAGCTTAGCCACGGGAAATATGGGGACCCAGTACTTC	CASSLATGNMGTQYF
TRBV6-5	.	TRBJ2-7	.	TGTGCCAGCAGTTACAACGGGGGAGGTTCCTACGAGCAGTACTTC	CASSYNGGGSYEQYF
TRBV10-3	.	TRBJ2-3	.	TGTGCCATCACACCGAACCAGGGATCTACTAGCACAGATACGCAGTATTTT	CAITPNQGSTSTDTQYF
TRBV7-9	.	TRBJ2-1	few	TGTGCCAGCAGCTTAGGTCTAAAGCCCCCAATCAATGAGCAGTTCTTC	CASSLGLKPPINEQFF
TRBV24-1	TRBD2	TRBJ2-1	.	TGTGCCACCAGTGATTTACAACTAGCGGGGGGGCGGAATGAGCAGTTCTTC	CATSDLQLAGGRNEQFF
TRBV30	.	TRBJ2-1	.	TGTGCCTGGAGTGACGGGTTATACAATGAGCAGTTCTTC	CAWSDGLYNEQFF
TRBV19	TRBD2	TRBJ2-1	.	TGTGCCAGTAGTAAGGGACTACGTATTAACAATGAGCAGTTCTTC	CASSKGLRINNEQFF
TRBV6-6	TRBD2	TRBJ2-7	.	TGTGCCAGCTATTCTAGAGCGGGAGGCTCCTACGAGCAGTACTTC	CASYSRAGGSYEQYF
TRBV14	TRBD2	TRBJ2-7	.	TGTGCCAGCAGCCAATTTAGCGGGGGTGTCTCCTACGAGCAGTACTTC	CASSQFSGGVSYEQYF
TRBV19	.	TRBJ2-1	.	TGTGCCAGTAGTATTAAACCCTTAGGGGGTGAGCAGTTCTTC	CASSIKPLGGEQFF
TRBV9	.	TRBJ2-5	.	TGTGCCAGCAGCGTAGGTCAGGTCGGAGAGACCCAGTACTTC	CASSVGQVGETQYF
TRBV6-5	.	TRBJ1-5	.	TGTGCCAGCGGACAGAATAGCAATCAGCCCCAGCATTTT	CASGQNSNQPQHF
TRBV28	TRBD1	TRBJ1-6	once	TGTGCCAGCAGCCGCGACAGGGCTGCTAATTCACCCCTCCACTTT	CASSRDRAANSPLHF
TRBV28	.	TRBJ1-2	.	TGTGCCAGCACCTTTACTCGAGGACAGCTCTATGGCTACACCTTC	CASTFTRGQLYGYTF
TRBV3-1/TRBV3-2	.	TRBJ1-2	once	TGTGCCAGCAGCCAAACCGGGGGTGGCTACACCTTC	CASSQTGGGYTF
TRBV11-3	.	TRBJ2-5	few	TGTGCCAGCAGCTTAGGTGCAGGGGTGGATTCGGAGACCCAGTACTTC	CASSLGAGVDSETQYF
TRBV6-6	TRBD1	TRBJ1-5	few	TGTGCCAGCATTACCGGACAGGGGGCGAGCAATCAGCCCCAGCATTTT	CASITGQGASNQPQHF
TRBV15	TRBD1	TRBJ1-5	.	TGTGCCACCAGCAGAGACAGGGGGCGGACGAGACAGCCCCAGCATTTT	CATSRDRGRTRQPQHF
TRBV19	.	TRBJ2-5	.	TGTGCCAGTAGTATAGTTGCGGGAAGGGAGACCCAGTACTTC	CASSIVAGRETQYF